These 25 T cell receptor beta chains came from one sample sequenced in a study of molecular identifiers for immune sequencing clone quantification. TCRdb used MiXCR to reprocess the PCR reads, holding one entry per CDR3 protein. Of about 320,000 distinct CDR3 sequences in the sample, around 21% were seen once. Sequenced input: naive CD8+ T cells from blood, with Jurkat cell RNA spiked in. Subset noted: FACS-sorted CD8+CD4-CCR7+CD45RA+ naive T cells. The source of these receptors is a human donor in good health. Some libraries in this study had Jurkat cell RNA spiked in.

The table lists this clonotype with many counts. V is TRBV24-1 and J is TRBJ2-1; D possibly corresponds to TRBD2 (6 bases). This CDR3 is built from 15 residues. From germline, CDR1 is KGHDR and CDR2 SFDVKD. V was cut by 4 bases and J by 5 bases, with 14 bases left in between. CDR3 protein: CATSEAGPLNNEQFF. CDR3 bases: TGTGCCACCAGTGAGGCGGGACCGTTAAACAATGAGCAGTTCTTC.

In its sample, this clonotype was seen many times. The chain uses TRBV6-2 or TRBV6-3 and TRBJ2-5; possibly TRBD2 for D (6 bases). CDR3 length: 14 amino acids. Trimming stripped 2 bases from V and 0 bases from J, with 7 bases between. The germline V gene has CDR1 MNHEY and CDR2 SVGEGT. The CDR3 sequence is CASSYSGYQETQYF. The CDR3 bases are TGTGCCAGCAGTTACAGCGGGTACCAAGAGACCCAGTACTTC.

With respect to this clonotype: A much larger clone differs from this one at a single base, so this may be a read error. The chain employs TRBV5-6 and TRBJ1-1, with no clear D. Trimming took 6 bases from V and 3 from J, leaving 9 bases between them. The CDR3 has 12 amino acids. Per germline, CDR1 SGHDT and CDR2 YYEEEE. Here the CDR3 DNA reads TGTGCCAGCAACTCAGGTTACACTGAAGCTTTCTTT. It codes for CASNSGYTEAFF.

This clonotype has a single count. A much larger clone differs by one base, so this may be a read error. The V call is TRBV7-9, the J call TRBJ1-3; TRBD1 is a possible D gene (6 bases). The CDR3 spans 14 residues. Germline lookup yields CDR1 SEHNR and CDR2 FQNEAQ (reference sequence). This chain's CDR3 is CASGLWDTGNTIYF. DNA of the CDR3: TGTGCCAGCGGCTTGTGGGACACTGGAAACACCATATATTTT.

This CDR3 is CASSIYPRDRQYF. The CDR3 DNA reads TGTGCCAGTAGTATTTATCCTCGGGACAGGCAATACTTC. The chain carries TRBV19 and TRBJ2-7; TRBD1 agrees at 8 bases. CDR3 length equals 13 residues. The germline gives CDR1 LNHDA, CDR2 SQIVND (reference sequence). V lost 3 bases to trimming and J lost 13 bases; unmatched junction nucleotides: 11.

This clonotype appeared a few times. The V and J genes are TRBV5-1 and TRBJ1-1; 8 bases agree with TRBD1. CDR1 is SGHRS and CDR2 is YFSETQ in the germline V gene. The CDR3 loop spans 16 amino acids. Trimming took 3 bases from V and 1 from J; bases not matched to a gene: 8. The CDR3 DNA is TGCGCCAGCAGCTACGCCGGACAGGGACAGAACACTGAAGCTTTCTTT. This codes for CASSYAGQGQNTEAFF.

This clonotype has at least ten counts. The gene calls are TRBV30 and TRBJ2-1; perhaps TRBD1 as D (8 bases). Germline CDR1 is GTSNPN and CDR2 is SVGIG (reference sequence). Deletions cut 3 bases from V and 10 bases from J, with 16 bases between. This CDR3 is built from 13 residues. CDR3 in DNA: TGTGCCTGGAGCTTGACAGGGGAGGGGGAGCAGTTCTTC. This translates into CAWSLTGEGEQFF.

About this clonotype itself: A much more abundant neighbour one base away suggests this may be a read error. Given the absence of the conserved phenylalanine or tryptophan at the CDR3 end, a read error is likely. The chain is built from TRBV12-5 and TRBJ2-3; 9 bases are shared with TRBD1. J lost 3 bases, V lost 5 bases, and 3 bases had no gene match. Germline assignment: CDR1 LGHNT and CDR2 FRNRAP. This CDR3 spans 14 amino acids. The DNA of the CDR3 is TGTGCTAGTGGTCATGGGACAGGGACAGATACGCAGTATCTT. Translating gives CASGHGTGTDTQYL.

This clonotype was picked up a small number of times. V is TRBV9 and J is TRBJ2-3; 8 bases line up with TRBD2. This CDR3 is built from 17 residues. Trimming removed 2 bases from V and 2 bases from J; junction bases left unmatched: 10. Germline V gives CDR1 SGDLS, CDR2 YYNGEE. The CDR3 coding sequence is TGTGCCAGCAGCGTCGGGGGGGGGCGGGGAGCCACAGATACGCAGTATTTT. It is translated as CASSVGGGRGATDTQYF.

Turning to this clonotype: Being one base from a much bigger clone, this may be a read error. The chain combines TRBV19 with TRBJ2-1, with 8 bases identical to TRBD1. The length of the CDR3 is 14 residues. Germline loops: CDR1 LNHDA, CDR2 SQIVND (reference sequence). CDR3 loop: CASSPGGFSYERFF. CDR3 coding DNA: TGTGCCTCATCTCCAGGGGGCTTTAGTTATGAGCGGTTCTTC.

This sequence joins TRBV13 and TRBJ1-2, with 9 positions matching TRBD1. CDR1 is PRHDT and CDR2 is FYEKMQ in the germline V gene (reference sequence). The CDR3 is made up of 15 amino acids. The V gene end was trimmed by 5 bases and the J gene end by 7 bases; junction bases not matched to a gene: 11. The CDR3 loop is CASSSRGQGFFGYTF. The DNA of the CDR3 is TGTGCCAGCAGCAGCCGCGGACAGGGGTTCTTTGGCTACACCTTC.

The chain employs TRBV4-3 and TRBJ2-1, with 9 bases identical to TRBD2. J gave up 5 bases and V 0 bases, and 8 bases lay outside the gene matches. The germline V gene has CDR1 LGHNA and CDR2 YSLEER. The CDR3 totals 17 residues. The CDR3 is CASSQDMLAGTHNEQFF. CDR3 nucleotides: TGCGCCAGCAGCCAAGATATGCTAGCGGGAACACACAATGAGCAGTTCTTC.

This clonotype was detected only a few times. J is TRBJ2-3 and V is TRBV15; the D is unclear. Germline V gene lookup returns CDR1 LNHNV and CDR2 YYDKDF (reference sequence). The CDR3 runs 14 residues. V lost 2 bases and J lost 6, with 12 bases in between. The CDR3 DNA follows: TGTGCCACCAGCAGAACCCGGTCCCCCGATACGCAGTATTTT. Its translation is CATSRTRSPDTQYF.

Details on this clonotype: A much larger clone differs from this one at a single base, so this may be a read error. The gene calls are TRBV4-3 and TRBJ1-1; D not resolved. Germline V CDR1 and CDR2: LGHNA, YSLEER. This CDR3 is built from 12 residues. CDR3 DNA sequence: TGCGCCAGCAACCAAGACGGAGGAGAAGCTTTCTTT. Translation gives CASNQDGGEAFF.

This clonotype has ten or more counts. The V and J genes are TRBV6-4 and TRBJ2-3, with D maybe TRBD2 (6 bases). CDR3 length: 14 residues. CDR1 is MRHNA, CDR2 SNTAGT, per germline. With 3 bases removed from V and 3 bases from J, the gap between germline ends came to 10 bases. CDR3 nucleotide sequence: TGTGCCAGCAGTGAACTAGCTTGGACAGATACGCAGTATTTT. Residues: CASSELAWTDTQYF.

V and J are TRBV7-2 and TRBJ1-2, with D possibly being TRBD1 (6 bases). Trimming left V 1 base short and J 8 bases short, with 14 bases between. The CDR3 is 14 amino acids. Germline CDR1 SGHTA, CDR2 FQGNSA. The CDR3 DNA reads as TGTGCCAGCAGCTTAGGGGGGGGGCTGGGGGGCTACACCTTC. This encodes CASSLGGGLGGYTF.

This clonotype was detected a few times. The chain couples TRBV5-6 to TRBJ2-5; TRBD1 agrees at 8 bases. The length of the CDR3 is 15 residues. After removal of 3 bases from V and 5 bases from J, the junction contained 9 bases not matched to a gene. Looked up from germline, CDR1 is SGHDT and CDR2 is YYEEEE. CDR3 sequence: CASSSRTGYVETQYF. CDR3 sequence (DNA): TGTGCCAGCAGCTCGAGGACAGGGTACGTGGAGACCCAGTACTTC.

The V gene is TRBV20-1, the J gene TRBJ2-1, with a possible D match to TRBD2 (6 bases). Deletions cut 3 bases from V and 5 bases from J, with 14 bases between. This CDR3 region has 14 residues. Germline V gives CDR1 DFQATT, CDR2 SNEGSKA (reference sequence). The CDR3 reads CSASIVWGDNEQFF. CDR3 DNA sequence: TGCAGTGCTAGTATTGTATGGGGGGACAATGAGCAGTTCTTC.

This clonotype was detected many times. The CDR3 protein is CSAADREVPGELFF. The CDR3 DNA reads TGCAGTGCAGCAGACAGGGAGGTCCCCGGGGAGCTGTTTTTT. The V gene is TRBV20-1, the J gene TRBJ2-2; weak D call: TRBD1 (7 bases). The germline gives CDR1 DFQATT, CDR2 SNEGSKA (reference sequence). CDR3 size: 14 residues. Trimming stripped 6 bases from V and 6 bases from J, with 17 bases between.

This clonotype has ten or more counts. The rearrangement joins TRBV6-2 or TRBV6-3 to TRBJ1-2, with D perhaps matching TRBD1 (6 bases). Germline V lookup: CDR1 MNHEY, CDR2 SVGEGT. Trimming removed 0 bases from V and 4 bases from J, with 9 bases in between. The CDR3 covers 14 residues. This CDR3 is CASSYSGQLYGYTF. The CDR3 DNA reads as TGTGCCAGCAGTTACTCAGGACAGCTCTATGGCTACACCTTC.

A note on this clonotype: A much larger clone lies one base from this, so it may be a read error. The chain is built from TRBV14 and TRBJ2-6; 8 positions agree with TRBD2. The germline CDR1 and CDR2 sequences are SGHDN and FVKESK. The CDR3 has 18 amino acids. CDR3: CASSLKSSETGGADVLTF. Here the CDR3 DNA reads TGTGCCAGCAGCCTCAAGTCCTCTGAAACGGGGGGGGCCGACGTCCTGACTTTC.

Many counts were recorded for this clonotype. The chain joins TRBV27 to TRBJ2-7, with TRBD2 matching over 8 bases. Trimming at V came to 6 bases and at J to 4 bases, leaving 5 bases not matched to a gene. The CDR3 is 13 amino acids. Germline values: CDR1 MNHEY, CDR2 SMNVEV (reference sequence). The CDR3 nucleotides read TGTGCCAGCAGAGATTCGGGGGGGTACGAGCAGTACTTC. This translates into CASRDSGGYEQYF.

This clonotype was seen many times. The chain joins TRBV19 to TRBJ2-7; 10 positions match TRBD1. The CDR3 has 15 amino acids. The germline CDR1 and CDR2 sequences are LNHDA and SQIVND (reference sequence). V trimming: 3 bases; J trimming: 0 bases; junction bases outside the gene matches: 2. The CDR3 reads CASSMTGGASYEQYF. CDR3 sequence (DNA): TGTGCCAGTAGTATGACAGGGGGCGCCTCCTACGAGCAGTACTTC.

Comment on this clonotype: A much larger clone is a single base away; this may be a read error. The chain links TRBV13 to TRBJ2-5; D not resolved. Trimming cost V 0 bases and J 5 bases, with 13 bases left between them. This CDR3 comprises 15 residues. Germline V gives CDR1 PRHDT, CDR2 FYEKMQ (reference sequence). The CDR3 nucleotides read TGTGCCAGCAGCTTAGGAGGGATTCGCCCTGAGACCCAGTACTTC. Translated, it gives CASSLGGIRPETQYF.

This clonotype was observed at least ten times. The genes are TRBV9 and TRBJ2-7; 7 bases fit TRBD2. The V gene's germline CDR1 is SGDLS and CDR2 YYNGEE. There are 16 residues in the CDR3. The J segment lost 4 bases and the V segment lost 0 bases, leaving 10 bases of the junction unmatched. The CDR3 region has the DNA TGTGCCAGCAGCGTAGCCGAGACTAGCTTCCGATACGAGCAGTACTTC. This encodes CASSVAETSFRYEQYF.